Following are 18 T cell receptor beta chains from one sample sequenced in a study of response to subunit inactivated influenza vaccine. TCRdb re-called the RT-PCR reads with MiXCR, one entry per CDR3 protein. The data hold around 650,000 distinct CDR3 sequences, with 15% to 18% observed a single time. The sequenced sample was PBMCs from blood, obtained roughly 12 days after vaccination. The receptors were gathered from a man aged 50-59 years who received an inactivated influenza vaccine.

This clonotype was recorded at least ten times. This chain uses TRBV28 with TRBJ2-2; 8 nucleotides match TRBD2. V shed 8 bases and J 1 base; nucleotides not matched to a gene: 6. Germline V gene data show CDR1 as MDHEN and CDR2 as SYDVKM. The CDR3 loop spans 15 amino acids. This CDR3 reads CASSGGPMNTGELFF. The CDR3, as DNA: TGTGCCAGCTCGGGGGGGCCCATGAACACCGGGGAGCTGTTTTTT.

This chain connects TRBV5-4 to TRBJ1-6; the match to TRBD1 covers 7 bases. V shed 4 bases, J shed 6 bases, and the junction held 10 bases outside the gene matches. The germline V gene encodes CDR1 SGHNT and CDR2 YYREEE (reference sequence). The CDR3 spans 16 residues. The CDR3: CASSRSRDRLNSPLHF. CDR3 bases: TGTGCCAGCAGCCGAAGCCGGGACAGACTTAATTCACCCCTCCACTTT.

This clonotype was counted a few times. J is TRBJ2-7 and V is TRBV25-1; D gene ambiguous. V gave up 3 bases and J gave up 5 bases, with 11 bases separating them. Germline CDR1 and CDR2: MGHDK and SYGVNS. This CDR3 region has 13 residues. Written as DNA, the CDR3 is TGTGCCAGCAGTGATCCTATGGTAAACGAGCAGTACTTC. Its protein is CASSDPMVNEQYF.

This clonotype was recorded a few times. The V gene is TRBV3-1, the J gene TRBJ2-3; D unresolved. Germline loops: CDR1 LGHDT, CDR2 YNNKEL (reference sequence). CDR3 size: 14 residues. The germline V and J ends were trimmed by 1 base and 5 bases, with 10 bases remaining between them. The CDR3 DNA reads TGTGCCAGCAGCCAAGGGACCCTCAAAGATACGCAGTATTTT. Protein sequence: CASSQGTLKDTQYF.

This chain uses TRBV29-1 with TRBJ2-5; 9 nucleotides agree with TRBD2. Germline V gene sequence: CDR1 SQVTM, CDR2 ANQGSEA. V was pared by 4 bases and J by 6 bases, with 12 bases of the junction left unmatched. The CDR3 covers 15 residues. CDR3 DNA: TGCAGCGTTGTCTCAGCGGGGGGCACGAGAAAGACCCAGTACTTC. Encoded protein: CSVVSAGGTRKTQYF. The full variable domain, completed using reference TRBV29-1 and TRBJ2-5, is SAVISQKPSRDICQRGTSLTIQCQVDSQVTMMFWYRQQPGQSLTLIATANQGSEATYESGFVIDKFPISRPNLTFSTLTVSNMSPEDSSIYLCSVVSAGGTRKTQYFGPGTRLLVL.

The rearrangement uses TRBV6-2 or TRBV6-3 and TRBJ2-7; maybe TRBD2 (6 bases). Looked up from germline, CDR1 is MNHEY and CDR2 is SVGEGT. The CDR3 extends over 13 amino acids. V was trimmed by 5 bases and J by 5 bases, leaving 13 bases between them. This chain's CDR3 is CASSQDYLHEQYF. DNA of the CDR3: TGTGCCAGCAGTCAGGACTATCTCCACGAGCAGTACTTC.

In its sample, this clonotype was seen a few times. This chain uses TRBV28 with TRBJ2-7, with D tentatively TRBD1 (6 bases). The CDR3 sequence is 12 residues long. Trimming removed 3 bases at V and 12 bases at J, with 15 bases between. Germline V gene sequence: CDR1 MDHEN, CDR2 SYDVKM. The CDR3 protein is CASSFLFRGRYF. In DNA, the CDR3 is TGTGCCAGCAGTTTTTTGTTCAGGGGAAGGTACTTC.

In its sample, this clonotype was seen many times. One junction end disagrees with the germline gene, perhaps due to a read error. The chain is built from TRBV4-3 and TRBJ2-2, with TRBD1 identical over 8 bases. CDR3 length equals 15 residues. Germline V gene data show CDR1 as LGHNA and CDR2 as YSLEER. The DNA of the CDR3 is TGCGCCAGCCGCCAGACAGGGGCTTGGACCGGGGAGCTGTTTTTT. This encodes CASRQTGAWTGELFF.

This clonotype came up many times. V is TRBV4-3 and J is TRBJ2-2; D may be TRBD1 (5 bases). Trimming removed 0 bases from V and 4 bases from J, with 15 bases in between. CDR1 and CDR2 from the germline V gene are LGHNA and YSLEER. The CDR3 runs 17 residues. CDR3 in DNA: TGCGCCAGCAGCCAAGATACTGACTGGGGCACCACCGGGGAGCTGTTTTTT. The encoded protein is CASSQDTDWGTTGELFF.

This clonotype was seen a handful of times. The chain is built from TRBV11-2 and TRBJ2-1, with D tentatively TRBD2 (5 bases). Trimming removed 5 bases at V and 6 bases at J, with 14 bases between. The length of the CDR3 is 14 residues. Germline CDR1 and CDR2: SGHAT and FQNNGV. This CDR3 is CASSHRTLSNEQFF. The CDR3, as DNA: TGTGCCAGCAGCCACCGGACTTTAAGCAATGAGCAGTTCTTC.

The table lists this clonotype with many counts. This chain connects TRBV11-2 to TRBJ2-1, with 9 positions matching TRBD2. Germline lookup yields CDR1 SGHAT and CDR2 FQNNGV. The junction had 14 bases not matched to a gene; V was cut back by 3 bases and J by 5 bases. The CDR3 sequence is 18 residues long. The CDR3 DNA is TGTGCCAGCAGCTTCACGAGGGGGTCTAGCGGGAATGACAATGAGCAGTTCTTC. This encodes CASSFTRGSSGNDNEQFF.

The chain has TRBV7-2 and TRBJ2-1; 9 bases fit TRBD2. Looked up from germline, CDR1 is SGHTA and CDR2 is FQGNSA. V shed 1 base, J shed 5 bases, and the junction held 3 bases outside the gene matches. The CDR3 length is 15 residues. In nucleotides, the CDR3 is TGTGCCAGCAGCTTAGTAGCGGGAGCCCACAATGAGCAGTTCTTC. Its translation is CASSLVAGAHNEQFF. Full variable domain (missing parts from reference TRBV7-2 and TRBJ2-1): GAGVSQSPSNKVTEKGKDVELRCDPISGHTALYWYRQSLGQGLEFLIYFQGNSAPDKSGLPSDRFSAERTGGSVSTLTIQRTQQEDSAVYLCASSLVAGAHNEQFFGPGTRLTVL.

This clonotype was seen at least ten times. The chain uses TRBV29-1 and TRBJ2-3; D is unclear. Germline V gene sequence: CDR1 SQVTM, CDR2 ANQGSEA. The V and J ends lost 6 bases and 5 bases respectively, with 15 bases between them. The CDR3 extends over 13 amino acids. CDR3 protein: CSVAPLTRDTQYF. In DNA form, the CDR3 reads TGCAGCGTAGCACCATTAACCCGAGATACGCAGTATTTT.

This clonotype was detected ten times or more. The V call is TRBV3-1, the J call TRBJ2-1, with 13 bases matching TRBD2. The CDR3 is made up of 17 amino acids. The germline gives CDR1 LGHDT, CDR2 YNNKEL (reference sequence). The V gene end was trimmed by 2 bases and the J gene end by 2 bases; junction bases not matched to a gene: 3. CDR3 bases: TGTGCCAGCAGCCAATCCGGACTAGCGGGGGCCTACAATGAGCAGTTCTTC. This codes for CASSQSGLAGAYNEQFF.

The table lists this clonotype with many counts. The rearrangement uses TRBV6-2 or TRBV6-3 and TRBJ1-2, with a possible D match to TRBD1 (5 bases). Trimming removed 6 bases at V and 4 bases at J, with 12 bases between. Germline CDR1 and CDR2: MNHEY and SVGEGT. The CDR3 is made up of 13 amino acids. CDR3 amino acids: CASSGGGIYGYTF. The CDR3 DNA reads TGTGCCAGCAGCGGGGGAGGAATCTATGGCTACACCTTC.

This clonotype turned up a few times. The V call is TRBV12-3 or TRBV12-4, the J call TRBJ2-1; D gene unclear. The V end lost 5 bases, the J end lost 14 bases, and 19 bases lay between the germline ends. The CDR3 has 13 amino acids. The CDR3 is CASSPSTVSDKFF. As DNA, the CDR3 is TGTGCCAGCAGTCCGTCCACGGTCTCGGATAAGTTCTTC.

The chain joins TRBV10-3 to TRBJ2-5; D not certain. V was clipped by 6 bases and J by 4 bases, with 15 bases between them. The CDR3 spans 14 residues. Germline values: CDR1 ENHRY, CDR2 SYGVKD. The CDR3 DNA follows: TGTGCCATCAGGATGTCAGGTCCCGCAGAGACCCAGTACTTC. Residues: CAIRMSGPAETQYF.

This clonotype has only a few counts. The J gene is TRBJ1-2, the V gene TRBV4-2, with TRBD1 matching over 11 bases. V was clipped by 3 bases and J by 2 bases; unmatched bases: 2. The CDR3 is 15 residues long. Looked up from germline, CDR1 is LGHNA and CDR2 is YNFKEQ. CDR3 in DNA: TGTGCCAGCAGCCAGGGACAGGGGGAGAACTATGGCTACACCTTC. It yields the protein CASSQGQGENYGYTF.